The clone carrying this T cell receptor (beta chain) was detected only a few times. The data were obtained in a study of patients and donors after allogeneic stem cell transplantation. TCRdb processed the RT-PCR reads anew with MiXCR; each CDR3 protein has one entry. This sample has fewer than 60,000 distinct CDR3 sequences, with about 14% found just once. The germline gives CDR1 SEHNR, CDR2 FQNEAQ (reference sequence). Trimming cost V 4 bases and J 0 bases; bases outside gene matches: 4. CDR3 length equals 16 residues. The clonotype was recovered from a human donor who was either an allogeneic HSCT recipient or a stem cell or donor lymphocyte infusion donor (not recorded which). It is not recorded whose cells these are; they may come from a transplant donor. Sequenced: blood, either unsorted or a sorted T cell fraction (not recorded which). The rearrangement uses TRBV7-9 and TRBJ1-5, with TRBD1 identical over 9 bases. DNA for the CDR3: TGTGCCAGCAGCTCAAGGGGACAGGGTAGCAATCAGCCCCAGCATTTT. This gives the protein CASSSRGQGSNQPQHF.